This is a list of T cell receptor beta chains from one sample in a study of control samples from healthy donors and cancer patients. Using immunoSEQ multiplex PCR, the repertoire was profiled, and TCRdb retains in-frame clones only, with some absent. The top ten hold 1.1% of the sample, which has roughly 120,000 clones, roughly nine tenths seen once. The sequenced sample was PBMCs. The receptors here all came from a woman between 50 and 59 years old with colorectal cancer. The CDR3 runs from the conserved cysteine through the conserved F or W.

len,j_gene,v_gene,CDR3aa
11,TRBJ2-7,TRBV5-1,CASSSLDEQYF
18,TRBJ1-4,TRBV5-1,CASSIGTGQRRRNEKLFF
13,TRBJ1-1,TRBV3-1/TRBV3-2,CASSPESHTEAFF
11,TRBJ2-2,TRBV12-3/TRBV12-4,CGIGGTGELFF
15,TRBJ1-3,TRBV4-1,CASSHDSFSGNTIYF
14,TRBJ1-6,TRBV7-9,CASSLAREDSPLHF
15,TRBJ1-2,TRBV5-6,CASSPRRAGGFGYTF
16,TRBJ2-5,TRBV30,CAWAPPEQVIQETQYF
11,TRBJ1-2,TRBV30,CAWSPLYGYTF
14,TRBJ1-1,TRBV2,CASIRLRTGTEAFF
14,TRBJ2-1,TRBV11-2,CASSPTGGYNEQFF
16,TRBJ2-5,TRBV27,CASSSPGVAGAETQYF
16,TRBJ1-3,TRBV28,CASLVRTGGSGNTIYF
15,TRBJ2-7,TRBV3-1/TRBV3-2,CTSSQVFVVPYEQYF
12,TRBJ2-7,TRBV6-5,CASTRTDGATVF
14,TRBJ2-7,TRBV6-5,CASSYGTGVGEQYF
13,TRBJ2-7,TRBV5-1,CASSFAGGNEQYF
17,TRBJ2-7,TRBV12-5,CASGLVGFAQGSYEQYF
13,TRBJ1-2,TRBV7-9,CASSSQQADGYTF
13,TRBJ1-6,TRBV6-5,CASRGDRNSPLHF
13,TRBJ2-1,TRBV11-2,CASSLGSATEQFF
15,TRBJ2-5,TRBV25-1,CASSEYRGGPETQYF
15,TRBJ2-7,TRBV11-2,CASSSQLAGAYEQYF
16,TRBJ1-3,TRBV6-1,CASSAGTGPSGNTIYF
16,TRBJ1-2,TRBV4-2,CASSPPGAQGLDGYTF
15,TRBJ1-2,TRBV7-8,CASSPGRRTGNGYTF
14,TRBJ2-5,TRBV5-1,CASSPRGGEETQYF
14,TRBJ1-3,TRBV5-5,CASSLAVSGNTIYF
13,TRBJ2-5,TRBV2,CASSEELLETQYF
15,TRBJ1-1,TRBV6-5,CASSTVRGRFTEAFF
19,TRBJ2-1,TRBV5-1,CASSLWANLRPSSYNEQFF
18,TRBJ1-2,TRBV7-9,CASSSYSGARRSPYGYTF
14,TRBJ1-4,TRBV3-1/TRBV3-2,CASSQEGRGEKLFF
14,TRBJ1-1,TRBV2,CASIGDRVDTEAFF
15,TRBJ2-7,TRBV4-1,CASSQGDRADYEQYF
12,TRBJ2-7,TRBV2,CASSESEHEQYF
16,TRBJ1-2,TRBV28,CASSHGRTGGTYGYTF
12,TRBJ1-1,TRBV5-1,CASSLTGNEAFF
15,TRBJ1-1,TRBV18,CASSPSQGENTEAFF
16,TRBJ1-1,TRBV10-2,CASSDTQGARNTEAFF